A single sample gave rise to the 10 T cell receptor beta chains below, sequenced in a study of blood T cell repertoires in COVID-19. Profiling relied on immunoSEQ multiplex PCR, and the TCRdb table lists in-frame clones only, not all of them. The table shows over 65,000 clones, with around 80% occurring only once. Material: peripheral blood. The receptors come from a human donor in a cohort sampled during active COVID-19.

This clone was seen many times. The rearrangement joins TRBV27 to TRBJ1-2, with D perhaps TRBD1 (5 bases). CDR1 is MNHEY, CDR2 SMNVEV, per germline (reference sequence). The ends were cut back, 4 bases at V and 2 bases at J, with 11 bases in the middle. This CDR3 has 14 residues. The CDR3 spells CASSSNRLNYGYTF. The CDR3 DNA sequence: TGTGCCAGCAGTTCTAACAGGTTAAACTATGGCTACACCTTC.

This chain joins TRBV9 and TRBJ2-1; D perhaps matches TRBD2 (6 bases). V dropped 0 bases and J dropped 4 bases, with 14 bases sitting between them. Germline CDR1 SGDLS, CDR2 YYNGEE. The CDR3 consists of 16 residues. The CDR3 sequence: CASSVAGSGLYNEQFF. The CDR3 DNA follows: TGTGCCAGCAGCGTAGCCGGGAGTGGGCTTTACAATGAGCAGTTCTTC.

The chain combines TRBV4-1 with TRBJ1-5, with D perhaps matching TRBD1 (5 bases). The CDR3 is made up of 16 amino acids. Deletions cut 1 base from V and 4 bases from J, with 14 bases between. The germline V gene encodes CDR1 MGHRA and CDR2 YSYEKL. The CDR3 sequence is CASSQGQGSANQPQHF. The CDR3 nucleotides read TGCGCCAGCAGCCAAGGGCAGGGATCAGCTAATCAGCCCCAGCATTTT.

This rearrangement joins TRBV28 to TRBJ2-7; the match to TRBD2 covers 7 bases. With V trimmed by 7 bases and J by 3 bases, 21 bases remained unmatched. Germline CDR1 MDHEN, CDR2 SYDVKM. The CDR3 has 18 amino acids. CDR3 loop: CASTPGSEGWGGNYEQYF. The CDR3 region has the DNA TGTGCCAGCACCCCAGGAAGCGAAGGCTGGGGGGGAAACTACGAGCAGTACTTC.

The chain combines TRBV28 with TRBJ1-5; D possibly corresponds to TRBD1 (5 bases). V lost 3 bases and J lost 3, with 12 bases in between. In germline, CDR1 is MDHEN, CDR2 SYDVKM. There are 15 residues in the CDR3. CDR3 residues: CASSLYQGNNQPQHF. The CDR3 DNA follows: TGTGCCAGCAGTTTGTACCAGGGAAACAATCAGCCCCAGCATTTT.

The V and J genes are TRBV6-6 and TRBJ2-2; weak D call: TRBD2 (6 bases). Trimming pared 6 bases from V and 7 bases from J, leaving 21 bases between. The V gene's germline CDR1 is MNHNY and CDR2 SVGAGI (reference sequence). The CDR3 extends over 16 amino acids. The DNA for the CDR3 is TGTGCCAGCAGCCCCCCAATCCGACTAGTTAGCGGGGAGCTGTTTTTT. Protein: CASSPPIRLVSGELFF.

The gene calls are TRBV9 and TRBJ2-1, with 8 bases identical to TRBD2. The CDR3 is 17 residues long. The trim removed 2 bases at V and 8 bases at J, leaving 15 bases unmatched. CDR1 SGDLS and CDR2 YYNGEE come from the germline V gene. In nucleotides, the CDR3 is TGTGCCAGCAGCGTCCCTGGGCGGGGGGTCCTATCCGATGAGCAGTTCTTC. Its protein product is CASSVPGRGVLSDEQFF.

This rearrangement joins TRBV28 to TRBJ1-2; a weak D match, TRBD1 (5 bases). The V end was cut by 8 bases, the J end by 6 bases, with 22 bases between. Germline CDR1 and CDR2: MDHEN and SYDVKM. The CDR3 runs to 15 residues. The CDR3 loop is CASRTWTLQYDGYTF. In DNA, the CDR3 is TGTGCCAGCCGAACGTGGACACTTCAATACGATGGCTACACCTTC.

The V gene is TRBV7-2, the J gene TRBJ2-5; D is possibly TRBD1 (7 bases). The V and J ends lost 1 base and 1 base respectively, with 13 bases between them. Germline V gives CDR1 SGHTA, CDR2 FQGNSA. The CDR3 is 16 residues long. CDR3 amino acids: CASSLGAGGGQETQYF. The CDR3 region has the DNA TGTGCCAGCAGCTTAGGGGCAGGGGGAGGCCAAGAGACCCAGTACTTC.

This chain joins TRBV10-3 and TRBJ2-7, with 8 nucleotides matching TRBD1. CDR1 ENHRY and CDR2 SYGVKD come from the germline V gene. The CDR3 contains 15 residues. The junction had 9 bases not matched to a gene; V was cut back by 6 bases and J by 2 bases. The CDR3 nucleotides are TGTGCCATCAGCCCGTCGGCGGACAGGGCCTACGAGCAGTACTTC. This codes for CAISPSADRAYEQYF.